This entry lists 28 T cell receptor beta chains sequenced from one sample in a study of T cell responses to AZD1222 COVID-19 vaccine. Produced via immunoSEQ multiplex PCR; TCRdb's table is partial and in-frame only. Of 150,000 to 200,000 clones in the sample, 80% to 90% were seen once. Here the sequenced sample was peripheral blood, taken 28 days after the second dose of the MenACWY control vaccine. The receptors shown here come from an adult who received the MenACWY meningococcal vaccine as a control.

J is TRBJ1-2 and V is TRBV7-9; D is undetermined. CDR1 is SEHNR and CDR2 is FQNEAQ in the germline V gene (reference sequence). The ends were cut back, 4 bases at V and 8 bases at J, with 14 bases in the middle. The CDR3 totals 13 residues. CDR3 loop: CASSSTGLGGYTF. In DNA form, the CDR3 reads TGTGCCAGCAGCTCGACTGGACTGGGGGGCTACACCTTC.

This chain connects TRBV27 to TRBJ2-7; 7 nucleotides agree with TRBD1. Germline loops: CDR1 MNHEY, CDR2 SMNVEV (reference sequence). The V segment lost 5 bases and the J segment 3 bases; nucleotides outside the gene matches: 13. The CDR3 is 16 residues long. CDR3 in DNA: TGTGCCAGCAGTACCACGCACCTCACAGGGGTCTACGAGCAGTACTTC. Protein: CASSTTHLTGVYEQYF.

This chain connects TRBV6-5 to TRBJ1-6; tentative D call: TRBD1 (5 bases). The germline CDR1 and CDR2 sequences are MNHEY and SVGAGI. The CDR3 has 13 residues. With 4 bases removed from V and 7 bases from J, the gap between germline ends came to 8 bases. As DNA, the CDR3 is TGTGCCAGCAGTTTCTCAGGGAATTCACCCCTCCACTTT. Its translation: CASSFSGNSPLHF.

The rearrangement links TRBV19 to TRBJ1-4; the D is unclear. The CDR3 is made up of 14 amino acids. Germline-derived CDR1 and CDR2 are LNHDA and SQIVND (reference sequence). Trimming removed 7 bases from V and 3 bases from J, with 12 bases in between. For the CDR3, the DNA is TGTGCCAGTAAGGCGCGGGAGTCTAATGAAAAACTGTTTTTT. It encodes CASKARESNEKLFF.

CDR3 protein: CASSQGEGSNQPQHF. DNA for the CDR3: TGCGCCAGCAGCCAAGGCGAGGGGAGCAATCAGCCCCAGCATTTT. The V and J genes are TRBV4-3 and TRBJ1-5; D might be TRBD1 (5 bases). The CDR3 is 15 residues long. CDR1 LGHNA and CDR2 YSLEER come from the germline V gene. Trimming removed 1 base at V and 1 base at J, with 8 bases between.

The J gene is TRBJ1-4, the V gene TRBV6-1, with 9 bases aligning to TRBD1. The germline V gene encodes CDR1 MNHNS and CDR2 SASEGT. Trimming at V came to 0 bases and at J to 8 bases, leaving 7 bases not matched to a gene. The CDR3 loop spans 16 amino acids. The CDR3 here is CASSEALGQGSEKLFF. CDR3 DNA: TGTGCCAGCAGTGAAGCGCTAGGACAGGGGAGCGAAAAACTGTTTTTT.

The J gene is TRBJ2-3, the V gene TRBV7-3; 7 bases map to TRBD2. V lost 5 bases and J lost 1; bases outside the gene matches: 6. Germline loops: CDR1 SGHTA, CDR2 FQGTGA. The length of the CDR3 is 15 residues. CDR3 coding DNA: TGTGCCAGCAGCATGGGGGGGAGCGGCACAGATACGCAGTATTTT. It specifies CASSMGGSGTDTQYF.

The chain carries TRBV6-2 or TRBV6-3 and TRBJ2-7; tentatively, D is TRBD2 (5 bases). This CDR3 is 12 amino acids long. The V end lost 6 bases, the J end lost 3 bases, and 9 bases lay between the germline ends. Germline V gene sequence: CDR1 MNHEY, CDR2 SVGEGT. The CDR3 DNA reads TGTGCCAGCAGCGACCGGGGCTACGAGCAGTACTTC. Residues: CASSDRGYEQYF.

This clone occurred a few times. Here the CDR3 reads CASTARQIGNTIYF. The CDR3 DNA reads as TGTGCCAGTACCGCCCGACAGATTGGAAACACCATATATTTT. The chain recombines TRBV19 with TRBJ1-3, with D tentatively TRBD1 (5 bases). Deletions cut 7 bases from V and 3 bases from J, with 13 bases between. CDR1 and CDR2 from the germline V gene are LNHDA and SQIVND (reference sequence). This CDR3 has 14 residues.

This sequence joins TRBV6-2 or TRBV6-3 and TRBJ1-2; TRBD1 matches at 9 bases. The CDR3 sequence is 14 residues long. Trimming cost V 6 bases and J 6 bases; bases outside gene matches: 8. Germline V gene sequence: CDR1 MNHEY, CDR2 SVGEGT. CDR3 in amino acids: CASSRQGGPNGYTF. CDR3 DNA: TGTGCCAGCAGCCGACAGGGGGGCCCGAATGGCTACACCTTC.

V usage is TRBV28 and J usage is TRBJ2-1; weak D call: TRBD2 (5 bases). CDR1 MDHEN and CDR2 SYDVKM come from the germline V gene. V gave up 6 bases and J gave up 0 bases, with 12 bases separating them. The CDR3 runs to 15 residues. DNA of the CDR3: TGTGCCAGCAGCGATCGGGGTAGCTCCTACAATGAGCAGTTCTTC. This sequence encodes CASSDRGSSYNEQFF.

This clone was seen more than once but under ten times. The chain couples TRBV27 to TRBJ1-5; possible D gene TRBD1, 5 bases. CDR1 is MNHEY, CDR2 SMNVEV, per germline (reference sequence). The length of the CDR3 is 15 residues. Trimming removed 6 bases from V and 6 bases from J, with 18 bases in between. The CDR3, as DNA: TGTGCCAGCAGCCCCTTTTCAGGGAATAGTCAGCCCCAGCATTTT. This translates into CASSPFSGNSQPQHF.

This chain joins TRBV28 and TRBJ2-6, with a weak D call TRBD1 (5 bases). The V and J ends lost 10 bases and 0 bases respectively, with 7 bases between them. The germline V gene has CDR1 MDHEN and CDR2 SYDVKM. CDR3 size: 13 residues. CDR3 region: CATRDSGANVLTF. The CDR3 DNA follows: TGTGCCACCAGGGACTCTGGGGCCAACGTCCTGACTTTC.

CDR3 in DNA: TGTGCCAGTAGCCGTGACGGTCAGAACACTGAAGCTTTCTTT. Its protein product is CASSRDGQNTEAFF. The chain carries TRBV19 and TRBJ1-1; D unclear. V gave up 6 bases and J gave up 1 base, with 12 bases separating them. CDR3 length equals 14 residues. From germline, CDR1 is LNHDA and CDR2 SQIVND (reference sequence).

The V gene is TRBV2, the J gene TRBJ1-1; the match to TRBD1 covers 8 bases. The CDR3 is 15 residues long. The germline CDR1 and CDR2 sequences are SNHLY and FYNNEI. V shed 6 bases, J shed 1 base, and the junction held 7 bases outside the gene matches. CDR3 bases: TGTGCCAGCAGCGCCCGGGACAGGCCGAACACTGAAGCTTTCTTT. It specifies CASSARDRPNTEAFF. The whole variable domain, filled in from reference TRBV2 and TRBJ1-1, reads EPEVTQTPSHQVTQMGQEVILRCVPISNHLYFYWYRQILGQKVEFLVSFYNNEISEKSEIFDDQFSVERPDGSNFTLKIRSTKLEDSAMYFCASSARDRPNTEAFFGQGTRLTVV.

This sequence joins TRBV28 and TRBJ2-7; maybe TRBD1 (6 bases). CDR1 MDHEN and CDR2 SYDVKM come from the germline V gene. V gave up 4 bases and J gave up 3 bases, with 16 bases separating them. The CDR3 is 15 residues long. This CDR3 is CASSSPGVGYYEQYF. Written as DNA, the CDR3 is TGTGCCAGCAGTTCCCCAGGGGTTGGTTACTACGAGCAGTACTTC.

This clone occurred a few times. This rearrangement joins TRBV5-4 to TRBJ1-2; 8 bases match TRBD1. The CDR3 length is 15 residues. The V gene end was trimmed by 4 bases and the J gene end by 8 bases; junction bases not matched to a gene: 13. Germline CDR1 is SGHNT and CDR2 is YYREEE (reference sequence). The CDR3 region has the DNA TGTGCCAGCAGCCCACCGGGACAGGTCCCCAGGGGCTACACCTTC. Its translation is CASSPPGQVPRGYTF.

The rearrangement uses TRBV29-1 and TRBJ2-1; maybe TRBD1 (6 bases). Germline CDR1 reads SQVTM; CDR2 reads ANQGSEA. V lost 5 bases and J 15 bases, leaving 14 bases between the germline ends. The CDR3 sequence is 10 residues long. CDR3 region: CSVLDRTSFF. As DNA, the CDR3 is TGCAGCGTTCTCGACAGGACTTCGTTCTTC.

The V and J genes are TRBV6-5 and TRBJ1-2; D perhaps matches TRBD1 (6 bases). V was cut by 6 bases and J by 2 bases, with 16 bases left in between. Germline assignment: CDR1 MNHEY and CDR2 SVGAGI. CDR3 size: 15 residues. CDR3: CASSGQNRANYGYTF. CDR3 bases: TGTGCCAGCAGCGGACAGAATCGGGCCAACTATGGCTACACCTTC.

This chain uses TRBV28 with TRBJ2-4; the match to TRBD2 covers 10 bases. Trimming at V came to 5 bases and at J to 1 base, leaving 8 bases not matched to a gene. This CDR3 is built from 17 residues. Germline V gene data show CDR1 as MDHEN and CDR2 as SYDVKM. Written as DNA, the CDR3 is TGTGCCAGCAGTACCTCTAGCGGGAGACGGGCCAAAAACATTCAGTACTTC. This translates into CASSTSSGRRAKNIQYF.

CDR3 coding DNA: TGTGCCAGCAGTTTTGGAATTTGGACCGGGGAGCTGTTTTTT. It specifies CASSFGIWTGELFF. The genes are TRBV6-2 or TRBV6-3 and TRBJ2-2; D is unresolved. CDR1 is MNHEY and CDR2 is SVGEGT in the germline V gene. The V end lost 4 bases, the J end lost 5 bases, and 11 bases lay between the germline ends. The CDR3 is 14 residues long.

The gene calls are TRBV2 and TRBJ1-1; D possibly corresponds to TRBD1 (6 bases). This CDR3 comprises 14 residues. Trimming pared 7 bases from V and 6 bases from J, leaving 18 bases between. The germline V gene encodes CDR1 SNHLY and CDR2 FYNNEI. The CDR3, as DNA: TGTGCCAGCAAACGGGACACTCGGTTCTCTGAAGCTTTCTTT. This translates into CASKRDTRFSEAFF.

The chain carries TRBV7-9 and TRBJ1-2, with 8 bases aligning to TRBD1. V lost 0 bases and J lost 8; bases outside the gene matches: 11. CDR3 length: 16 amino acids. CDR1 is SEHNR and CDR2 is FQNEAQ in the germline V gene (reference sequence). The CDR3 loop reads CASSLAGQGLFGGYTF. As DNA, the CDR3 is TGTGCCAGCAGCTTAGCCGGACAGGGCCTCTTTGGGGGCTACACCTTC.

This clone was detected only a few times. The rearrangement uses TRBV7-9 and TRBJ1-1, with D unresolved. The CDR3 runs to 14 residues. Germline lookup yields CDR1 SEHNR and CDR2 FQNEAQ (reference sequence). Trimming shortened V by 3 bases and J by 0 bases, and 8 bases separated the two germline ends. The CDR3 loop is CASSLGRMNTEAFF. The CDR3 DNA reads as TGTGCCAGCAGCTTGGGCCGAATGAACACTGAAGCTTTCTTT.

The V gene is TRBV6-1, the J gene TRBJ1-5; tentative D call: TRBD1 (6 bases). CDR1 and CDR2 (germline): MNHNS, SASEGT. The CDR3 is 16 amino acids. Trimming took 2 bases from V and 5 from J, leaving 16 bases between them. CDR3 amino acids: CASSEYAGAPDQPQHF. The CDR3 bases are TGTGCCAGCAGTGAATATGCGGGGGCGCCTGATCAGCCCCAGCATTTT.

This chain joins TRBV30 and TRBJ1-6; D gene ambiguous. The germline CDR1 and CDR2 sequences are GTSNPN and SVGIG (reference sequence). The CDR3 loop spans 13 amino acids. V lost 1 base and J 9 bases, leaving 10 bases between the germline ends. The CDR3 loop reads CAWSGEGISPLHF. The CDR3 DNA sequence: TGTGCCTGGAGTGGAGAAGGGATTTCACCCCTCCACTTT.

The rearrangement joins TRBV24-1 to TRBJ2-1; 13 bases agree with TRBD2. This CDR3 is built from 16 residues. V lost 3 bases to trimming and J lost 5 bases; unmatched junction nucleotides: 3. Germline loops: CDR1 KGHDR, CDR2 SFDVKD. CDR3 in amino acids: CATSDRLAGGHNEQFF. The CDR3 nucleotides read TGTGCCACCAGTGATCGACTAGCGGGAGGACACAATGAGCAGTTCTTC.

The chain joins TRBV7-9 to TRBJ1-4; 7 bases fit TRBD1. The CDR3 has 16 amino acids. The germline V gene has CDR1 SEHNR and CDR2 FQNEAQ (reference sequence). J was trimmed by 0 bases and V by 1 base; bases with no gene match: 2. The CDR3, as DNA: TGTGCCAGCAGCTTAGGAGGGGGCGCAACTAATGAAAAACTGTTTTTT. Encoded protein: CASSLGGGATNEKLFF.